The sequence of this T cell receptor (beta chain) was determined in a study of a mutant IDH1 vaccine in newly diagnosed glioma. General study points: It seemed that pseudoprogression was not linked to changes in the top peripheral T cell clonotypes.

The protocol was immunoSEQ multiplex PCR, while the TCRdb copy is restricted to in-frame clones and leaves out a portion. The sample has 50,000 or so clones; approximately 90% are singletons. The V end lost 2 bases, the J end lost 6 bases, and 18 bases lay between the germline ends. The germline V gene encodes CDR1 SGHKS and CDR2 YYEKEE (reference sequence). The CDR3 sequence is 15 residues long. As regards this clone: Its antigen is unidentified.

Time point of the sample: baseline, week 1 (first vaccination visit). Regarding treatment: pre-vaccination baseline after standard-of-care therapy. This material consisted of PBMCs, taken from a glioma patient treated with radiotherapy, temozolomide or both. V is TRBV5-5 and J is TRBJ2-7, with a weak D call TRBD2 (5 bases). This clonotype was obtained from a man in his forties or fifties with glioma. The CDR3 is CASSFRAGGEGEQYF. The CDR3 DNA follows: TGTGCCAGCAGCTTTAGGGCGGGCGGAGAGGGCGAGCAGTACTTC.